Shown below are 22 T cell receptor beta chains from a single sample sequenced in a study of blood T cell repertoires in COVID-19 (dated by TCRdb to about 2020). The library was built by means of the immunoSEQ multiplex PCR assay. In its TCRdb copy, this immuneACCESS table keeps in-frame sequences only and misses some clones. Where compared with another copy, unresolved V genes explain less than half of these, and the others have no known cause. The sample yields around 160,000 clones; more than 90% were counted once. About a sixth of the sample comes from the top ten. The specimen sequenced was peripheral blood. The receptors come from a man aged 55 to 70 with active or convalescent COVID-19.

V and J are TRBV27 and TRBJ2-7; 7 nucleotides agree with TRBD1. CDR1 MNHEY and CDR2 SMNVEV come from the germline V gene (reference sequence). With V trimmed by 3 bases and J by 3 bases, 11 bases remained unmatched. The CDR3 is made up of 16 amino acids. The CDR3 protein is CASSFSISGQSYEQYF. The CDR3 DNA reads as TGTGCCAGCAGTTTCTCAATTTCGGGACAGAGCTACGAGCAGTACTTC.

The chain carries TRBV5-4 and TRBJ1-6, with D tentatively TRBD1 (5 bases). The CDR3 totals 15 residues. Germline-derived CDR1 and CDR2 are SGHNT and YYREEE (reference sequence). V was cut by 1 base and J by 8 bases, with 13 bases left in between. The CDR3 DNA is TGTGCCAGCAGCTTGTGGCAGGGCGGGGATTCACCCCTCCACTTT. Protein: CASSLWQGGDSPLHF.

This rearrangement joins TRBV5-1 to TRBJ1-1, with D maybe TRBD1 (6 bases). Per the germline V gene, CDR1 is SGHRS and CDR2 is YFSETQ. The CDR3 totals 16 residues. Trimming shortened V by 4 bases and J by 1 base, and 17 bases separated the two germline ends. The CDR3 here is CASSPFGGKTNTEAFF. The CDR3 nucleotides read TGCGCCAGCAGCCCTTTTGGGGGCAAGACGAACACTGAAGCTTTCTTT.

The chain links TRBV6-5 to TRBJ1-4; 10 bases fit TRBD1. The J segment lost 5 bases and the V segment lost 10 bases, leaving 10 bases of the junction unmatched. The CDR3 is 15 residues long. Germline CDR1 is MNHEY and CDR2 is SVGAGI. The CDR3: CATSQPGQGNEKLFF. The CDR3 DNA reads as TGTGCCACCTCTCAACCGGGACAGGGGAATGAAAAACTGTTTTTT.

This chain joins TRBV5-5 and TRBJ1-5; D gene unclear. The germline V and J ends were trimmed by 1 base and 0 bases, with 11 bases remaining between them. From germline, CDR1 is SGHKS and CDR2 YYEKEE (reference sequence). The CDR3 extends over 16 amino acids. CDR3 loop: CASSLTVVYSNQPQHF. The CDR3 nucleotides are TGTGCCAGCAGCTTGACAGTTGTCTATAGCAATCAGCCCCAGCATTTT.

The chain couples TRBV5-6 to TRBJ1-4, with D unclear. CDR3 size: 14 residues. V was cut by 5 bases and J by 3 bases, with 11 bases left in between. Germline CDR1 SGHDT, CDR2 YYEEEE. CDR3 sequence reads: CASSLQPANEKLFF. CDR3 nucleotide sequence: TGTGCCAGCAGTTTACAGCCCGCTAATGAAAAACTGTTTTTT.

This chain links TRBV18 with TRBJ2-3; possibly TRBD1 for D (6 bases). Trimming removed 1 base at V and 5 bases at J, with 13 bases between. This CDR3 region has 15 residues. Looked up from germline, CDR1 is KGHSH and CDR2 is LQKENI. The CDR3 DNA is TGTGCCAGCTCACCACAAGACAGGTCCTTAGATACGCAGTATTTT. This sequence encodes CASSPQDRSLDTQYF.

The chain couples TRBV7-8 to TRBJ1-6; TRBD1 might be the D (5 bases). CDR3 length equals 16 residues. Germline-derived CDR1 and CDR2 are SGHVS and FQNEAQ. Trimming stripped 6 bases from V and 7 bases from J, with 19 bases between. The CDR3 sequence: CASRVAGGADNSPLHF. The CDR3 DNA sequence: TGTGCCAGCAGGGTAGCCGGGGGAGCGGACAATTCACCCCTCCACTTT.

The V call is TRBV27, the J call TRBJ2-3; D is ambiguous. Trimming removed 0 bases at V and 4 bases at J, with 8 bases between. In germline, CDR1 is MNHEY, CDR2 SMNVEV (reference sequence). The CDR3 sequence is 14 residues long. CDR3 DNA sequence: TGTGCCAGCAGTTTATCGACTTGGGCAGATACGCAGTATTTT. This codes for CASSLSTWADTQYF.

This clone has a single count. The V and J genes are TRBV11-1 and TRBJ2-7; 7 bases map to TRBD2. Germline assignment: CDR1 SGHAT and CDR2 FQDESV (reference sequence). The CDR3 length is 13 residues. This chain's CDR3 is CGTQGGRRFEQYF. DNA of the CDR3: TGTGGCACGCAGGGCGGGAGAAGATTCGAGCAGTACTTC.

J is TRBJ2-7 and V is TRBV27; TRBD2 aligns across 8 bases. The CDR3 is 15 amino acids. The germline gives CDR1 MNHEY, CDR2 SMNVEV (reference sequence). J gave up 7 bases and V 1 base, and 9 bases lay outside the gene matches. CDR3 sequence: CASSLLSGSGREQYF. DNA for the CDR3: TGTGCCAGCAGTTTATTGAGCGGGAGCGGGAGAGAGCAGTACTTC.

The chain has TRBV5-1 and TRBJ2-3; no clear D gene. Germline CDR1 SGHRS, CDR2 YFSETQ. V lost 2 bases to trimming and J lost 3 bases, with 13 bases between them. This CDR3 contains 15 residues. As DNA, the CDR3 is TGCGCCAGCAGCTTAACTGGAGAAAGAACAGATACGCAGTATTTT. It specifies CASSLTGERTDTQYF.

The J gene is TRBJ2-7, the V gene TRBV6-5, with 11 nucleotides matching TRBD1. The germline CDR1 and CDR2 sequences are MNHEY and SVGAGI. This CDR3 has 14 amino acids. V lost 2 bases, J lost 7 bases, and 4 bases stayed unmatched. The CDR3 loop is CASSYRTGGQEQYF. CDR3 DNA: TGTGCCAGCAGTTACCGGACAGGGGGCCAGGAGCAGTACTTC.

The chain couples TRBV10-2 to TRBJ2-7, with D possibly matching TRBD2 (6 bases). CDR3 size: 14 residues. Trimming left V 0 bases short and J 2 bases short, with 8 bases between. Germline-derived CDR1 and CDR2 are WSHSY and SAAADI. CDR3 in amino acids: CASSESAGTYEQYF. CDR3 in DNA: TGCGCCAGCAGTGAGTCGGCGGGAACCTACGAGCAGTACTTC.

This clone turned up a few times. V usage is TRBV9 and J usage is TRBJ1-5, with 12 bases fitting TRBD1. V trimming: 5 bases; J trimming: 3 bases; junction bases outside the gene matches: 6. The CDR3 runs to 16 residues. Germline V gene sequence: CDR1 SGDLS, CDR2 YYNGEE. Here the CDR3 DNA reads TGTGCCAGCAGTGCCGGGACAGGGGGCTTCAATCAGCCCCAGCATTTT. Its translation is CASSAGTGGFNQPQHF.

This chain links TRBV9 with TRBJ1-5; weak D call: TRBD1 (6 bases). V lost 4 bases to trimming and J lost 0 bases, with 11 bases between them. The CDR3 has 15 amino acids. The germline gives CDR1 SGDLS, CDR2 YYNGEE. The CDR3 nucleotides read TGTGCCAGCAGCCCCGGACAGTATAGCAATCAGCCCCAGCATTTT. Protein sequence: CASSPGQYSNQPQHF.

The gene calls are TRBV4-2 and TRBJ1-2; D is perhaps TRBD1 (5 bases). There are 15 residues in the CDR3. The V end lost 6 bases, the J end lost 0 bases, and 14 bases lay between the germline ends. Germline CDR1 LGHNA, CDR2 YNFKEQ. The CDR3, as DNA: TGTGCCAGCAGGAAACAGGCGGTGGCTAACTATGGCTACACCTTC. It is translated as CASRKQAVANYGYTF.

The chain employs TRBV24-1 and TRBJ2-1; 16 bases agree with TRBD2. The CDR3 covers 19 residues. V shed 4 bases and J 6 bases; nucleotides not matched to a gene: 11. Germline V CDR1 and CDR2: KGHDR, SFDVKD. CDR3 sequence (DNA): TGTGCCACCAGTGACTCGCCGGGACTAGCGGGAGGGGTGACCAATGAGCAGTTCTTC. Its protein product is CATSDSPGLAGGVTNEQFF.

The CDR3 sequence: CASQTSPLNEQFF. The CDR3 bases are TGCGCCAGCCAGACTAGCCCGCTCAATGAGCAGTTCTTC. The rearrangement uses TRBV10-1 and TRBJ2-1; 7 bases are shared with TRBD2. Germline V CDR1 and CDR2: WNHNN, SYGVQD (reference sequence). The CDR3 contains 13 residues. The J segment lost 6 bases and the V segment lost 8 bases, leaving 7 bases of the junction unmatched.

The rearrangement joins TRBV19 to TRBJ1-1; D may be TRBD1 (6 bases). Germline V gene lookup returns CDR1 LNHDA and CDR2 SQIVND (reference sequence). With 7 bases removed from V and 6 bases from J, the gap between germline ends came to 15 bases. This CDR3 region has 13 residues. The CDR3 sequence: CASTRGGGPEAFF. DNA of the CDR3: TGTGCCAGTACCCGCGGCGGGGGGCCTGAAGCTTTCTTT.

The chain employs TRBV11-2 and TRBJ1-1; TRBD1 aligns across 7 bases. The J segment lost 8 bases and the V segment lost 0 bases, leaving 9 bases of the junction unmatched. The germline V gene has CDR1 SGHAT and CDR2 FQNNGV. There are 15 residues in the CDR3. The CDR3 is CASSLERTGGSEAFF. In DNA form, the CDR3 reads TGTGCCAGCAGCTTAGAACGGACAGGAGGGTCAGAAGCTTTCTTT.

CDR3 in DNA: TGTGCCAGCAGCCTACAGGGGTTCGGGAACACTGAAGCTTTCTTT. The encoded protein is CASSLQGFGNTEAFF. The chain is built from TRBV2 and TRBJ1-1, with 7 bases lining up with TRBD1. V gave up 6 bases and J gave up 1 base; unmatched junction bases: 8. CDR1 is SNHLY, CDR2 FYNNEI, per germline. The CDR3 totals 15 residues.